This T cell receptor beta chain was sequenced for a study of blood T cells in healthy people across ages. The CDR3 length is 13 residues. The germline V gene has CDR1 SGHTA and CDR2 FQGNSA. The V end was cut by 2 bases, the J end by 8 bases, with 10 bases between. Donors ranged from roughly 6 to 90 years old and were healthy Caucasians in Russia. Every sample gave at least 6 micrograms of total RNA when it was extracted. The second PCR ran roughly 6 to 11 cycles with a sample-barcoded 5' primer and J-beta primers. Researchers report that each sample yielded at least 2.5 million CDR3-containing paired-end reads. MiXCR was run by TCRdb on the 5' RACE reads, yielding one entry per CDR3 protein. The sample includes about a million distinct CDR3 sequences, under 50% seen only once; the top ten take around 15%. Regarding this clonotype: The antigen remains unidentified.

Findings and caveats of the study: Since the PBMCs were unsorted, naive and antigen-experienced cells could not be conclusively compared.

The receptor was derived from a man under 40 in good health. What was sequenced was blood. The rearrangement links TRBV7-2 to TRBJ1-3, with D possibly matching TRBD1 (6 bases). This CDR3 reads CASSLPGEHTIYF. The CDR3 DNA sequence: TGTGCCAGCAGCTTACCAGGGGAGCACACCATATATTTT.